This is a list of T cell receptor beta chains from one sample in a study of early T cells in non-severe SARS-CoV-2 infection. MiXCR was run by TCRdb on the 5' RACE reads, yielding one entry per CDR3 protein. The sample includes tens of thousands of distinct CDR3 sequences, around 13% of them seen just once. The sequenced material came from whole blood. All receptors derive from an adult who was a healthcare worker with PCR-confirmed SARS-CoV-2 infection or an uninfected control (not recorded which). The CDR3 runs from the conserved cysteine through the conserved F or W. D genes are given only for firm matches. A clone size is listed for some rows: how often the clone was seen (once, few, many), or a class if it is expanded.

>many|TRBV7-9|TRBJ2-1|TRBD1
TGTGCCAGCAGCTTAGATGAGACAGGGGCCTCCTACAATGAGCAGTTCTTC
CASSLDETGASYNEQFF
>few|TRBV9|TRBJ2-3|TRBD2
TGTGCCAGCCGGGGGGGGACCCGTGATACGCAGTATTTT
CASRGGTRDTQYF
>many|TRBV9|TRBJ1-6|NA
TGTGCCAGCAGCAAGACAGCGTTGGAGGGAAATTCACCCCTCCACTTT
CASSKTALEGNSPLHF
>many|TRBV10-3|TRBJ1-1|TRBD1
TGTGCCATCAGCCAAATCCCCGGGACAGGGGAGGACACTGAAGCTTTCTTT
CAISQIPGTGEDTEAFF
>NA|TRBV7-2|TRBJ2-3|TRBD2
TGTGCCAGCAGCCCCCGGACTAGCGGGAGGGAGGGCCCTAGCACAGATACGCAGTATTTT
CASSPRTSGREGPSTDTQYF
>few|TRBV10-3|TRBJ1-2|NA
TGTGCCATCAATGATCGGGGTACTGGAGGCTACACCTTC
CAINDRGTGGYTF
>once|TRBV5-1|TRBJ2-5|NA
TGCGCCAGCAGCCTACAGGGCAACCAAGAGACCCAGTACTTC
CASSLQGNQETQYF
>NA|TRBV6-5|TRBJ1-4|TRBD1
TGTGCCAGCAGTTCCTTTAGGGACAGTGCAACTAATGAAAAACTGTTTTTT
CASSSFRDSATNEKLFF
>many|TRBV20-1|TRBJ2-1|NA
TGCAGTGCTCCTCCTCGACAGAAAAGTAACAATGAGCAGTTCTTC
CSAPPRQKSNNEQFF
>NA|TRBV12-3/TRBV12-4|TRBJ1-2|NA
TGTGCCAGCAGTTTAGCGCTCAGGACCCAGAGGGGCTACACCTTC
CASSLALRTQRGYTF
>NA|TRBV6-2/TRBV6-3|TRBJ2-1|TRBD1
TGTGCCAGCAAACCCGTAGGGACAGGGGTATACAATGAGCAGTTCTTC
CASKPVGTGVYNEQFF
>many|TRBV6-1|TRBJ2-5|TRBD2
TGTGCCAGCAGTGAAATGGGCGGGGGGCCGTCCGAGACCCAGTACTTC
CASSEMGGGPSETQYF
>NA|TRBV2|TRBJ2-7|NA
TGTGCCTGGGGACCTTCGGTTGGCGAGCAGTACTTC
CAWGPSVGEQYF
>NA|TRBV29-1|TRBJ2-3|NA
TGCAGCGTTGAGAAGAGGGCTAGCACAGATACGCAGTATTTT
CSVEKRASTDTQYF
>NA|TRBV28|TRBJ1-1|TRBD1
TGTGCCAGCAGTTTCTTGGGACAGGCGAAAAAGCCTGAAGCTTTCTTT
CASSFLGQAKKPEAFF
>few|TRBV12-3/TRBV12-4|TRBJ2-2|NA
TGTGCCAGCAGTTTAACCCGCGGAGAAAACACCGGGGAGCTGTTTTTT
CASSLTRGENTGELFF
>medium-sized|TRBV4-2|TRBJ2-7|TRBD1
TGTGCCAGCAGCCAAAGCCCGGGACAGGGATCGGACGAGCAGTACTTC
CASSQSPGQGSDEQYF
>few|TRBV5-1|TRBJ2-7|NA
TGCGCCAGCAGCGAGTCGGTGGCAGGGAAAGAGCAGTACTTC
CASSESVAGKEQYF
>many|TRBV7-9|TRBJ2-5|NA
TGTGCCAGCAGCTTACACGGACCCGAGACCCAGTACTTC
CASSLHGPETQYF
>many|TRBV27|TRBJ1-4|NA
TGTGCCAGCAAAAGGAGAACTCTAGAAAAACTGTTTTTT
CASKRRTLEKLFF
>few|TRBV2|TRBJ2-7|NA
TGTGCCAGCAGTGTGGTGCCAGGGCGGAAGTCCTACGAGCAGTACTTC
CASSVVPGRKSYEQYF
>few|TRBV19|TRBJ2-7|TRBD2
TGTGCCAGTAGTATAGATCCGGATAGCGGGAGGGCCGTTAAGAACGAGCAGTACTTC
CASSIDPDSGRAVKNEQYF
>few|TRBV6-2/TRBV6-3|TRBJ2-1|NA
TGTGCCAGCTCCGGGGAAGGAAGGTACAATGAGCAGTTCTTC
CASSGEGRYNEQFF
>few|TRBV27|TRBJ2-3|TRBD2
TGTGCCAGCACTTTTCGGTTTGCTAGCGGGACGAGCACAGATACGCAGTATTTT
CASTFRFASGTSTDTQYF
>many|TRBV28|TRBJ2-7|NA
TGTGCCAGCAGTTTGGTCGGTTCCGAGCAGTACTTC
CASSLVGSEQYF
>NA|TRBV19|TRBJ2-1|NA
TGTGCCAGTAGTATAGGGCCGGATAACCAGTTCTTC
CASSIGPDNQFF
>few|TRBV9|TRBJ1-2|NA
TGTGCCAGCAGCGTGGGAGAGGCGGCCTTCTATGGCTACACCTTC
CASSVGEAAFYGYTF
>NA|TRBV28|TRBJ2-4|NA
TGTGCCAGCAGTTTAACGGAGGGACAGAAAAACATTCAGTACTTC
CASSLTEGQKNIQYF
>NA|TRBV5-1|TRBJ2-5|TRBD1
TGCGCCAGCACCAGGACAGGGTTGGAGACCCAGTACTTC
CASTRTGLETQYF
>NA|TRBV28|TRBJ2-1|NA
TGTGCCAGCAGTTTGAGGGGTTGGCAGTTCTTC
CASSLRGWQFF
>NA|TRBV29-1|TRBJ1-1|NA
TGCAGCGTTGAGCCGGGGGGGAAGAACACTGAAGCTTTCTTT
CSVEPGGKNTEAFF
>few|TRBV25-1|TRBJ1-4|TRBD1
TGTGCCAGCGGGACAGATAATGAAAAACTGTTTTTT
CASGTDNEKLFF
>NA|TRBV7-2|TRBJ2-5|NA
TGTGCCAGCACCCCTGGCCGCGGGGAAGAGACCCAGTACTTC
CASTPGRGEETQYF
>NA|TRBV6-6|TRBJ2-1|TRBD1
TGTGCCAGCAGTACAGGGGGATGGTCCTACAATGAGCAGTTCTTC
CASSTGGWSYNEQFF
>many|TRBV5-6|TRBJ2-5|NA
TGTGCCAGCAGCACCCGAGCCCCTGCGGAGACCCAGTACTTC
CASSTRAPAETQYF
>few|TRBV12-3/TRBV12-4|TRBJ2-7|TRBD2
TGTGCCAGCAGTCCGTCCGGGACTAGCTACGAGCAGTACTTC
CASSPSGTSYEQYF
>few|TRBV6-2/TRBV6-3|TRBJ2-3|NA
TGTGCCAGCAGTTACTTCATACTCACAGATACGCAGTATTTT
CASSYFILTDTQYF
>few|TRBV6-2/TRBV6-3|TRBJ2-5|NA
TGTGCCAGCAGTTCTAGCGTCAGAGAGACCCAGTACTTC
CASSSSVRETQYF
>many|TRBV28|TRBJ1-1|NA
TGTGCCAGCAGTTTACCCCTCGCCATGAACACTGAAGCTTTCTTT
CASSLPLAMNTEAFF
>few|TRBV18|TRBJ1-1|NA
TGTGCCAGCTCACGTCAAGGGGTGAACACTGAAGCTTTCTTT
CASSRQGVNTEAFF
>many|TRBV20-1|TRBJ1-5|TRBD1
TGCAGTGCCCTCCGAGGACAGGGTCCCAATCAGCCCCAGCATTTT
CSALRGQGPNQPQHF
>NA|TRBV20-1|TRBJ1-3|NA
TGCAGTGCCCATAGAGGCACGGTCGGGGCCATATATTTT
CSAHRGTVGAIYF
>NA|TRBV5-1|TRBJ2-3|NA
TGCGCCAGCAGCTTTGCCGGAGGCACAGATACGCAGTATTTT
CASSFAGGTDTQYF
>few|TRBV11-2|TRBJ1-1|NA
TGTGCCAGCAGCTTAGGCCGGAAAGGGGACACTGAAGCTTTCTTT
CASSLGRKGDTEAFF
>many|TRBV6-2/TRBV6-3|TRBJ2-3|NA
TGTGCCACCGCTAGTTTTCGCACAGATACGCAGTATTTT
CATASFRTDTQYF
>many|TRBV20-1|TRBJ1-5|NA
TGCAGTGCCCGGAGGGCAGGGGAAAATCTGCGGCAGCCCCAGCATTTT
CSARRAGENLRQPQHF
>NA|TRBV9|TRBJ2-3|TRBD2
TGTGCCAGCAGCGTAGCTAGCGGGAGGGCTGGCGGAGATACGCAGTATTTT
CASSVASGRAGGDTQYF
>many|TRBV3-1|TRBJ2-1|TRBD2
TGTGCCAGCAGCTGGACTAGCGCCGACAATGAGCAGTTCTTC
CASSWTSADNEQFF
>medium-sized|TRBV29-1|TRBJ1-1|NA
TGCACCGTGGGTGCAGGGTGGGGGATGAACACTGAAGCTTTCTTT
CTVGAGWGMNTEAFF
>NA|TRBV28|TRBJ2-7|NA
TGTGCCAGCAGTATGGACAGCTCCTACGAGCAGTACTTC
CASSMDSSYEQYF